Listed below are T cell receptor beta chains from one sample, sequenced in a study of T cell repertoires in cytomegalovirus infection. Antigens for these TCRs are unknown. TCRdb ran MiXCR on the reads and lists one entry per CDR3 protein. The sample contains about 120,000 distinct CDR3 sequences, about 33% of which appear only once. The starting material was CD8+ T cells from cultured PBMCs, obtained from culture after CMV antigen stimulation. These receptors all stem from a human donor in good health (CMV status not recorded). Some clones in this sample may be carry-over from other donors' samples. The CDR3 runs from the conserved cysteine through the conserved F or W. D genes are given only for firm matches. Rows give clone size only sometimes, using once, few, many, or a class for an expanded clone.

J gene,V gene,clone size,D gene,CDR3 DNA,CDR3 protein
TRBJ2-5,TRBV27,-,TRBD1,TGTGCCAGCAGTTTAGGACAGGGGGCGTCGGAGACCCAGTACTTC,CASSLGQGASETQYF
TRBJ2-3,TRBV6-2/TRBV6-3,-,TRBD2,TGTGCCAGCAGCTGGACTAGCGGACATACGCAGTATTTT,CASSWTSGHTQYF
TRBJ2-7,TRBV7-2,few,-,TGTGCCAGCAGCTTAGATCCAGGCCCCTACGAGCAGTACTTC,CASSLDPGPYEQYF
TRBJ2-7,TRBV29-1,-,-,TGCAGCGTTGAATTAGGGACTTACGAGCAGTACTTC,CSVELGTYEQYF
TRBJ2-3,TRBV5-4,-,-,TGTGCCAGCAGCTTCCCCAGGGAGTTTCAGTATTTT,CASSFPREFQYF
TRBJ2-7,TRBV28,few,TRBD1,TGTGCCAGCAGTTTTGGTGTGACAGGGTTGTCCTACGAGCAGTACTTC,CASSFGVTGLSYEQYF
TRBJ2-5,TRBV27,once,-,TGTGCCAGCAGCTTACTGGGGGTAGGGGAGACCCAGTACTTC,CASSLLGVGETQYF
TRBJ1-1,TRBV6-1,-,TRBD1,TGTGCCAGCAGTCAAGGGACAGGGGGGATATTTGAAGCTTTCTTT,CASSQGTGGIFEAFF
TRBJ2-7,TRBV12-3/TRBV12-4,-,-,TGTGCCAGCAGTCCTACCGGGACGGGCGGGGAGCAGTACTTC,CASSPTGTGGEQYF
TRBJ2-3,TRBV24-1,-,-,TGTGCCACCAGCGGGAACACAGATACGCAGTATTTT,CATSGNTDTQYF
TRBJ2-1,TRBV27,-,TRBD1,TGTACCAGCAACCTACAGGGGGCGAGCCACAATGAGCAGTTCTTC,CTSNLQGASHNEQFF
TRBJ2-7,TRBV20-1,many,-,TGCAGTGCTGCTGCCGGGGACTTCAGCTACGAGCAGTACTTC,CSAAAGDFSYEQYF
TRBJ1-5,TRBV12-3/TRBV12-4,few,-,TGTGCCAGCAGTTATCTTACGGGGGGGCGCAATCAGCCCCAGCATTTT,CASSYLTGGRNQPQHF
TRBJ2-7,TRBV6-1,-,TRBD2,TGTGCCAGCAGTGAACCGACTAGCGGGGTCTACGAGCAGTACTTC,CASSEPTSGVYEQYF
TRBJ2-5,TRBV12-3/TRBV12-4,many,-,TGTGCCAGCAGCCGACAGGAAACACAAGAGACCCAGTACTTC,CASSRQETQETQYF
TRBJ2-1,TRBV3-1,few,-,TGTGCCAGCAGCCGCCCTAGCTCGCCTGAGCAGTTCTTC,CASSRPSSPEQFF
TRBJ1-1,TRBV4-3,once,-,TGCGCCAGCAGCCAGTCTCTGAGGTTGAACACTGAAGCTTTCTTT,CASSQSLRLNTEAFF
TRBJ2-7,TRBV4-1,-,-,TGCGCCAGCAGCCAACGTGCCTTCCCCTACGAGCAGTACTTC,CASSQRAFPYEQYF
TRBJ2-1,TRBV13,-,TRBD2,TGTGCCAGCAGCCAAAGGGGGGGACTAGCGGGGGGTGCCTACAATGAGCAGTTCTTC,CASSQRGGLAGGAYNEQFF
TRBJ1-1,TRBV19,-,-,TGTGCCAGTAGTAGAGGGGTGGGCATGAACACTGAAGCTTTCTTT,CASSRGVGMNTEAFF
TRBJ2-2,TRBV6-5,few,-,TGTGCCAGCAGTTACAGGGACAACACCGGGGAGCTGTTTTTT,CASSYRDNTGELFF
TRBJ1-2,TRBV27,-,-,TGTGCCAGCAGTTCCCTAGGAGAATCCTATGGCTACACCTTC,CASSSLGESYGYTF